This T cell receptor beta chain was captured in a study of cytomegalovirus exposure and HLA in healthy donors. Across the whole study: HLA-typed donors were the source of about 85 million unique TCRs held in an early data release.

The table lists this clone with a few counts. What it binds is unknown. Study results and caveats: Fewer N-insertions (relative to the approximately 700-donor mean) were reportedly seen in an Asian-associated ancestry cluster in a later analysis. Most TCR beta V segments were productive about 90% or about 30% of the time in an earlier analysis.

This CDR3 is 15 amino acids long. The V end was cut by 4 bases, the J end by 1 base, with 14 bases between. Germline loops: CDR1 SNHLY, CDR2 FYNNEI. Primers: 60 Vbeta forward and 13 Jbeta reverse. Clones were read by immunoSEQ multiplex PCR, and TCRdb kept only the in-frame ones, dropping some. The sample has 150,000 to 200,000 clones, about 80% seen once. The sequenced sample was PBMCs. The clonotype was recovered from a woman between 50 and 59 years old in good health and CMV-seropositive. V gene TRBV2 combines with J gene TRBJ2-7, with D possibly TRBD2 on 5 matching bases. In DNA, the CDR3 is TGTGCCAGCAGTGCCCCACCCCCGGGATCCTACGAGCAGTACTTC. Amino acids: CASSAPPPGSYEQYF.